The clone carrying this TCR beta chain is termed medium-sized. Its target is not known. These data come from a study of cytomegalovirus exposure and HLA in healthy donors. Study-level results: A later analysis by the authors found several of the most significant clusters apparently linked to common viral pathogens. An analysis that was carried out later associated about 17,000 TCR beta sequences with HLA alleles at 0.05 false discovery rate. Earlier findings revealed that most TCR beta V segments proved productive either about 87% or about 30% of the time. Presence/absence analyses treated sequencing depth as roughly uniform across donors.

The PCR had 60 Vbeta and 13 Jbeta primers. Generated by immunoSEQ multiplex PCR, the TCRdb table keeps only in-frame clones and is missing some. The sample consists of 120,000 or so clones, roughly 80% of them appearing once. CDR1 and CDR2 (germline): WNHNN, SYGVQD (reference sequence). V shed 4 bases and J shed 3 bases, with 6 bases lying between them. The CDR3 has 13 amino acids. Sequenced: PBMCs. The TCR sequence derives from a middle-aged woman in good health and CMV-seropositive. V usage is TRBV10-1 and J usage is TRBJ2-2, with a tentative D call TRBD1 (5 bases). The CDR3 reads CASSAQDTGELFF. The CDR3 bases are TGCGCCAGCAGTGCACAGGACACCGGGGAGCTGTTTTTT.